The entry that follows covers one T cell receptor (beta chain) sequence. What it recognizes is unknown. The data derive from a study of cytomegalovirus exposure and HLA in healthy donors. Germline CDR1 is MNHNY and CDR2 is SVGAGI (reference sequence). CDR3 length: 15 residues. The ends were cut back, 5 bases at V and 0 bases at J, with 13 bases in the middle. It was with 60 Vbeta and 13 Jbeta primers that the PCR ran. Clones were read by immunoSEQ multiplex PCR, and TCRdb kept only the in-frame ones, dropping some. The sample holds 70,000 to 95,000 clones, 70% to 80% seen once. Whole-study findings and limits: Presence/absence analyses treated sequencing depth as roughly uniform across donors.

The sequence was obtained from a human donor in good health. V is TRBV6-6 and J is TRBJ1-1; D call uncertain. Input material: PBMCs. Here the CDR3 reads CASSLSSHMNTEAFF. As DNA, the CDR3 is TGTGCCAGCAGTCTTTCTTCGCACATGAACACTGAAGCTTTCTTT.